The sequence of this T cell receptor (beta chain) was determined in a study of blood T cell repertoires in COVID-19. As for the study in general: Both acute and convalescent COVID-19 samples were obtained from the United States, Italy and Spain. PBMCs, B-cell-depleted T cells, or T cells provided the cDNA or gDNA that made up the material.

The CDR3 is 16 residues long. V trimming: 2 bases; J trimming: 8 bases; junction bases outside the gene matches: 9. Per germline, CDR1 LNHNV and CDR2 YYDKDF (reference sequence). The authors' processing: Nucleated cell counts were estimated from reference gene primer amplification. Only in-frame clones appear in the TCRdb table, and some are missing; sequencing was by immunoSEQ multiplex PCR. That table gives V, J and clone size, and the DNA gave D and trimming. The sample gives roughly 200,000 clones, about nine tenths of which show up once; approximately 6.7% is in the top ten. The receptor's source is a man between 40 and 49 years old with acute or convalescent COVID-19. The gene calls are TRBV15 and TRBJ1-4, with 9 bases identical to TRBD1. Sequencing was done on a sample of peripheral blood. In DNA, the CDR3 is TGTGCCACCAGCAGAACCCGGGACAGGGTAGAAGAAAAACTGTTTTTT. Protein sequence: CATSRTRDRVEEKLFF.